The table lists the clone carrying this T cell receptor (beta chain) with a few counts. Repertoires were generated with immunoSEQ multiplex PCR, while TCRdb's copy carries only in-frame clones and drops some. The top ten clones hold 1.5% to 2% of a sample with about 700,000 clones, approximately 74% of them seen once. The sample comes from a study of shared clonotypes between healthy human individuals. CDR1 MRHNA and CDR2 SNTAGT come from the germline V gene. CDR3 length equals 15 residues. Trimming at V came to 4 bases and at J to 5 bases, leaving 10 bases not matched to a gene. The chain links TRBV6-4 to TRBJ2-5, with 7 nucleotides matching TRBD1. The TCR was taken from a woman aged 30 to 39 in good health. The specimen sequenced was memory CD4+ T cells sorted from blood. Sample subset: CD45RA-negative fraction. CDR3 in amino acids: CASSAGTGDMETQYF. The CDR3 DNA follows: TGTGCCAGCAGTGCCGGAACAGGGGATATGGAGACCCAGTACTTC.